Here is one T cell receptor beta chain with its context. Its target is not known. This record belongs to a study of chemoradiotherapy in HPV16-positive cancers. Findings and caveats of the study: HPV-specific T cells were functionally defined from only a couple of HPV16-positive patients.

Repertoires were sampled repeatedly during chemoradiotherapy. This table comes from immunoSEQ multiplex PCR, and its TCRdb copy is limited to in-frame clones, with some not included. The sample has 7,500 to 10,000 clones, around 80% seen once. The starting material was tumor tissue, obtained from a patient who underwent chemoradiotherapy. The sequence was obtained from a human donor with HPV-associated anogenital cancer.

The chain's CDR3 is CASIYQLAGELFF. The CDR3 DNA reads as TGTGCCAGCATCTATCAGCTCGCCGGGGAGCTGTTTTTT. The rearrangement joins TRBV2 to TRBJ2-2; D gene uncertain. This CDR3 is 13 amino acids long. Germline lookup yields CDR1 SNHLY and CDR2 FYNNEI. V was trimmed by 7 bases and J by 6 bases, leaving 12 bases between them.